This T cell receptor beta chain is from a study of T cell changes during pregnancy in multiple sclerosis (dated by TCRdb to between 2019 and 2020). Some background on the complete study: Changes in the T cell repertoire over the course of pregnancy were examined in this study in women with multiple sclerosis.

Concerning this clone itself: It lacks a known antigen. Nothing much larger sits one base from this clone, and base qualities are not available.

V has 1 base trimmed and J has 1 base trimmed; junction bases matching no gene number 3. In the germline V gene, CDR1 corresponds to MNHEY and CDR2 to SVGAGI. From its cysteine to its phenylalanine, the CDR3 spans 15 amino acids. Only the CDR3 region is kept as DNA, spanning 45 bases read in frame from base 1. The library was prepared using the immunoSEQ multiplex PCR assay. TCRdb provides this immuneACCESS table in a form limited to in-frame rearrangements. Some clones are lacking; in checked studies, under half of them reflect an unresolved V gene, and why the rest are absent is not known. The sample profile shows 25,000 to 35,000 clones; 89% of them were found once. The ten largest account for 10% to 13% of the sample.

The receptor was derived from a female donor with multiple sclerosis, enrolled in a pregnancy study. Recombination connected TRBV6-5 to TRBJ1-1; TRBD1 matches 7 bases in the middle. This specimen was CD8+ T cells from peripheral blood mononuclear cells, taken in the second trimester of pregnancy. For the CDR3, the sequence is CASSYYRGPNTEAFF. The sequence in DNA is TGTGCCAGCAGTTACTACAGGGGCCCGAACACTGAAGCTTTCTTT.